Listed below are T cell receptor beta chains from one sample, sequenced in a study of blood T cells in healthy people across ages. TCRdb passed the 5' RACE reads through MiXCR, listing each CDR3 protein once. Among over 600,000 distinct CDR3 sequences listed, about 61% were seen once. The sequencing input was blood. These receptor sequences come from a man aged 35-49 years in good health. Each CDR3 is given with its conserved first and last residue. Each record gives: CDR3 length, D gene, V gene, J gene, clone size, CDR3 DNA, CDR3 protein. A D gene is named only where the DNA matches it firmly. Size is stated for part of the rows, as once, few or many counts, or as a class when the clone is expanded.

13	-	TRBV7-7	TRBJ2-3	-	TGTGCTAGCTCATTGGAGGAGACAGATACGCAGTATTTT	CASSLEETDTQYF
14	TRBD2	TRBV20-1	TRBJ2-7	-	TGCAGTGCAAGAACTAGCGGGATGATCTACGAGCAGTACTTC	CSARTSGMIYEQYF
13	TRBD1	TRBV9	TRBJ1-2	-	TGTGCCAGCAGCGTTACAGGGGAATGGGGCTACACCTTC	CASSVTGEWGYTF
14	-	TRBV7-8	TRBJ2-4	many	TGTGCCAGCAGCTTGAGGCAGGGTGGAAACATTCAGTACTTC	CASSLRQGGNIQYF
16	-	TRBV7-2	TRBJ2-1	few	TGTGCCAGCAGCTTAGTAAGTACAGGACCGACCCATGAGCAGTTCTTC	CASSLVSTGPTHEQFF
12	TRBD1	TRBV7-2	TRBJ2-1	-	TGTGCCAGCAGCTGGACAGGTGCTGAGCAGTTCTTC	CASSWTGAEQFF
15	-	TRBV4-3	TRBJ2-5	-	TGCGCCAGCAGCCAACACCGGGACCGGGTTGAGACCCAGTACTTC	CASSQHRDRVETQYF
13	-	TRBV20-1	TRBJ2-3	-	TGCAGTGCTGTCCTCTCTAGCGCAGATACGCAGTATTTT	CSAVLSSADTQYF
17	-	TRBV9	TRBJ2-6	few	TGTGCCAGCAGCGTATCCCCACAGTCATCTGGGGCCAACGTCCTGACTTTC	CASSVSPQSSGANVLTF
14	-	TRBV6-2/TRBV6-3	TRBJ1-4	-	TGTGCCAGCAGCTTTGGGTGGGGAAATGAAAAACTGTTTTTT	CASSFGWGNEKLFF
14	TRBD1	TRBV28	TRBJ1-2	-	TGTGCCAGCACCGTAACAGGGGGGGTCTATGGCTACACCTTC	CASTVTGGVYGYTF
15	-	TRBV24-1	TRBJ1-5	-	TGTGCCACCAGTGACAGGGACCCGAGCAATCAGCCCCAGCATTTT	CATSDRDPSNQPQHF
18	-	TRBV6-1	TRBJ2-6	few	TGTGCCAGCAGTGAAACCGGGACGAGAACCTCTGGGGCCAACGTCCTGACTTTC	CASSETGTRTSGANVLTF
16	TRBD2	TRBV5-5	TRBJ2-5	-	TGTGCCAGCAGCTTGGGGACTAGCGGTAAACAAGAGACCCAGTACTTC	CASSLGTSGKQETQYF
14	TRBD2	TRBV7-9	TRBJ2-4	-	TGTGCCAGCAGCTTAGTTGGGCCTAGCGGTGAGCAGTACTTC	CASSLVGPSGEQYF
16	-	TRBV10-3	TRBJ2-1	-	TGTGCCATCAGTGAACCTTCCCGGGATCCTACAAGAGGTCAGTTCTTC	CAISEPSRDPTRGQFF
16	-	TRBV7-9	TRBJ1-4	-	TGTGCCAGCAGTTGGGGAGGGGGGTCAACTAATGAAAAACTGTTTTTT	CASSWGGGSTNEKLFF
15	-	TRBV25-1	TRBJ2-3	-	TGTGCCAGCAGTAAGGGCCCTAAGGCCACAGATACGCAGTATTTT	CASSKGPKATDTQYF
15	-	TRBV20-1	TRBJ2-7	-	TGCAGTGCTAGAGATAAGGCGGCCCGGTACAATGAGCAGTACTTC	CSARDKAARYNEQYF
17	TRBD2	TRBV20-1	TRBJ2-3	once	TGCAGTGCTGGCTCCTCCGGGACTAGCGGGGGCACAGATACGCAGTATTTT	CSAGSSGTSGGTDTQYF
17	TRBD2	TRBV4-2	TRBJ2-3	-	TGTGCCAGCAGCCGCATCCCGACTAGCGGATACCCAGATACGCAGTATTTT	CASSRIPTSGYPDTQYF
18	TRBD1	TRBV7-2	TRBJ2-7	-	TGTGCCAGCAGCGGGACAGGGGGCTCATCGAGTAGTGTCTACGAGCAGTACTTC	CASSGTGGSSSSVYEQYF
14	TRBD1	TRBV2	TRBJ1-6	-	TGTGCCAGCAATCTGGGGACAGATTATTCACCCCTCCACTTT	CASNLGTDYSPLHF
16	TRBD2	TRBV7-9	TRBJ2-1	-	TGTGCCAGCAGCCTGCTAGGCGGGGGCTCCTACAATGAGCAGTTCTTC	CASSLLGGGSYNEQFF
14	-	TRBV20-1	TRBJ2-7	few	TGCAGTGCTAGAGGGCATACTTCCCACTACGAGCAGTACTTC	CSARGHTSHYEQYF
20	TRBD2	TRBV13	TRBJ2-4	few	TGTGCCAGCAGCCTCTACGTTAGGGCTAGCGGGAGAGGAGGCAAAAACATTCAGTACTTC	CASSLYVRASGRGGKNIQYF
21	TRBD2	TRBV11-2	TRBJ2-3	-	TGTGCCAGCAGCTCAGACTCTAGCAGGCGGTGGCTAGCGGGATTTTATGATACGCAGTATTTT	CASSSDSSRRWLAGFYDTQYF
12	-	TRBV27	TRBJ2-7	-	TGTGCCAGCAGTTCCGTCCCTAATGAGCAGTACTTC	CASSSVPNEQYF
15	TRBD1	TRBV6-5	TRBJ2-5	-	TGTGCCAGCACCGCCCTGGGGACAGCAGAAGAGACCCAGTACTTC	CASTALGTAEETQYF